This TCR beta chain was profiled in a study of blood T cell repertoires in COVID-19. Study at large: Acute-phase and convalescent COVID-19 samples originated in the United States, Italy and Spain. In each case, the material was cDNA or gDNA derived from T cells, B-cell-depleted T cells, or PBMCs.

The CDR3 has 14 residues. The germline gives CDR1 LGHNA, CDR2 YNFKEQ. The J segment lost 6 bases and the V segment lost 1 base, leaving 3 bases of the junction unmatched. Per the authors' pipeline: Scientists estimated how many nucleated cells there were by amplifying reference gene primers. The data were produced by immunoSEQ multiplex PCR, yet TCRdb's version contains in-frame clones alone and is incomplete. Clonal size and the V and J genes are those of that table, whereas D and trimming came from the DNA. Found here are 95,000 to 150,000 clones, 84% of them singletons; the top ten hold approximately 3.5%.

The J gene is TRBJ2-1, the V gene TRBV4-2, with TRBD1 identical over 7 bases. The sequenced sample was PBMCs or T cells enriched from blood (not recorded which). The clonotype originates from a young woman who had recovered from COVID-19. CDR3 protein: CASSQGQGVNEQFF. The CDR3 DNA reads as TGTGCCAGCAGCCAAGGGCAGGGGGTCAATGAGCAGTTCTTC.